Presented here are 6 T cell receptor beta chains from one specimen sequenced in a study of blood T cell repertoires in COVID-19. The method was immunoSEQ multiplex PCR; TCRdb's version includes in-frame clones alone and lacks a portion of them. The sample includes over 250,000 clones, over 75% of them seen just once. The sequenced material came from peripheral blood. These receptors were collected from a human donor in a cohort sampled during active COVID-19.

The chain's CDR3 is CASSELRIRYNEQFF. The CDR3 DNA follows: TGTGCCAGCAGTGAATTGAGGATCAGATACAATGAGCAGTTCTTC. This rearrangement joins TRBV6-1 to TRBJ2-1, with D hard to call. This CDR3 is built from 15 residues. V lost 2 bases, J lost 4 bases, and 12 bases lay in between. Per the germline V gene, CDR1 is MNHNS and CDR2 is SASEGT.

This clone came up once. The chain has TRBV4-2 and TRBJ2-5; 9 bases match TRBD2. Germline CDR1 LGHNA, CDR2 YNFKEQ. V lost 4 bases and J lost 4; bases outside the gene matches: 16. CDR3 length: 18 residues. The CDR3 loop is CASSPRVNSGSSGETQYF. In nucleotides, the CDR3 is TGTGCCAGCAGCCCCCGAGTTAATAGCGGGAGTTCTGGAGAGACCCAGTACTTC.

A few counts support this clone. This chain connects TRBV5-1 to TRBJ2-2; 10 nucleotides align to TRBD1. CDR3 size: 14 residues. Germline CDR1 and CDR2: SGHRS and YFSETQ. Trimming cost V 6 bases and J 6 bases; bases outside gene matches: 5. The CDR3: CASTGQGRSGELFF. The CDR3 region has the DNA TGCGCCAGCACGGGACAGGGGCGCTCCGGGGAGCTGTTTTTT.

This chain connects TRBV7-9 to TRBJ2-1, with 9 bases matching TRBD2. Germline V gives CDR1 SEHNR, CDR2 FQNEAQ (reference sequence). The CDR3 is 17 amino acids. V shed 5 bases and J 9 bases; nucleotides not matched to a gene: 17. The CDR3 nucleotides read TGTGCCAGCAGCCCCCTCTGGGGCGGGAGGGCCAATCTTGAGCAGTTCTTC. Residues: CASSPLWGGRANLEQFF.

This chain connects TRBV12-5 to TRBJ1-2; maybe TRBD1 (6 bases). V gave up 2 bases and J gave up 0 bases, with 16 bases separating them. The length of the CDR3 is 17 residues. The germline V gene has CDR1 LGHNT and CDR2 FRNRAP. This CDR3 is CASGLQHQGLANYGYTF. In DNA form, the CDR3 reads TGTGCTAGTGGTTTGCAACACCAGGGGTTGGCTAACTATGGCTACACCTTC. Full variable domain (outside the CDR3, taken from reference TRBV12-5 and TRBJ1-2): DARVTQTPRHKVTEMGQEVTMRCQPILGHNTVFWYRQTMMQGLELLAYFRNRAPLDDSGMPKDRFSAEMPDATLATLKIQPSEPRDSAVYFCASGLQHQGLANYGYTFGSGTRLTVV.

The V call is TRBV19, the J call TRBJ2-2; TRBD1 agrees at 7 bases. Germline V gene sequence: CDR1 LNHDA, CDR2 SQIVND (reference sequence). J gave up 5 bases and V 6 bases, and 9 bases lay outside the gene matches. The length of the CDR3 is 15 residues. Here the CDR3 reads CASSKDRSWTGELFF. The CDR3 DNA follows: TGTGCCAGTAGCAAGGACAGGTCATGGACCGGGGAGCTGTTTTTT.